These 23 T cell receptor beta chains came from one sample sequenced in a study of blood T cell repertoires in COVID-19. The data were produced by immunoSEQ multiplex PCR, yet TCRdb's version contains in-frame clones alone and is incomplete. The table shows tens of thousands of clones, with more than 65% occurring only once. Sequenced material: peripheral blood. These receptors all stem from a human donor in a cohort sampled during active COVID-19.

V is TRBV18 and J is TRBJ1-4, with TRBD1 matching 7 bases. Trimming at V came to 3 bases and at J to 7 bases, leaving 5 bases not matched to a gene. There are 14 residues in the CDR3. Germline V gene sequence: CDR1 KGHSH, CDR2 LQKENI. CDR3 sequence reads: CASSPRGQVEKLFF. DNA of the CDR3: TGTGCCAGCTCACCCCGAGGACAGGTTGAAAAACTGTTTTTT.

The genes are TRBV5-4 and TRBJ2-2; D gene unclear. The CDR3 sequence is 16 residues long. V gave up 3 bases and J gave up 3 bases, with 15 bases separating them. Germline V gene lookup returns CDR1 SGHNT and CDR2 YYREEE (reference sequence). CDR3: CASSSAAQRDTGELFF. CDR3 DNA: TGTGCCAGCAGCTCGGCGGCTCAGAGAGACACCGGGGAGCTGTTTTTT.

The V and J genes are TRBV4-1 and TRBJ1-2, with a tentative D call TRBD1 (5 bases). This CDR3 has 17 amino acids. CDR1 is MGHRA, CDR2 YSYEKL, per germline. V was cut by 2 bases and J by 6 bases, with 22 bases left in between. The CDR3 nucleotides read TGCGCCAGCAGCCAAAAACCCGTGGGGGGGGTACGAGATGGCTACACCTTC. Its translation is CASSQKPVGGVRDGYTF.

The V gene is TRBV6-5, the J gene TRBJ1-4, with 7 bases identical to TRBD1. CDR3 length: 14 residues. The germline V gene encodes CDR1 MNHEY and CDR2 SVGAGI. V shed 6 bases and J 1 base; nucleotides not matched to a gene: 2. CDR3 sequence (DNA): TGTGCCAGCAGAAACAGGGGAACTAATGAAAAACTGTTTTTT. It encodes CASRNRGTNEKLFF.

The CDR3 DNA follows: TGTGCCAGCAGTAACAGGGGGTCTAGCACAGATACGCAGTATTTT. This sequence encodes CASSNRGSSTDTQYF. V is TRBV28 and J is TRBJ2-3; TRBD1 agrees at 8 bases. From germline, CDR1 is MDHEN and CDR2 SYDVKM. This CDR3 spans 15 amino acids. V dropped 5 bases and J dropped 0; count of bases not matched to a gene: 4.

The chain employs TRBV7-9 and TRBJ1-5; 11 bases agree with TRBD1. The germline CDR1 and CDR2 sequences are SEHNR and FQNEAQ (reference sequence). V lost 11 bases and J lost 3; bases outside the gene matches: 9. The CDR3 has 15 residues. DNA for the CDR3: TGTGCCGTTGGACAGGGGGCGACCAACAATCAGCCCCAGCATTTT. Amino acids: CAVGQGATNNQPQHF.

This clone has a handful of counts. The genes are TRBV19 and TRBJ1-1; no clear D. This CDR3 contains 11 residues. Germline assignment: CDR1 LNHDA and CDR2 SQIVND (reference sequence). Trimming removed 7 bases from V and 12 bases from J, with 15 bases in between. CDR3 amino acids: CASTATGLSFF. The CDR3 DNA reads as TGTGCCAGTACCGCCACTGGGCTGTCTTTCTTT.

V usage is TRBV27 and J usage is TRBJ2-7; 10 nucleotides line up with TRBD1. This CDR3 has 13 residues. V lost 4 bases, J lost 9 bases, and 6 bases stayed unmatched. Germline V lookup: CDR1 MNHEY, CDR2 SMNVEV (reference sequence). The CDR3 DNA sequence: TGTGCCAGCAGTTCCGGGACAGGGGCGCGGCAGTACTTC. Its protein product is CASSSGTGARQYF.

The CDR3 DNA reads as TGCGCCAGCAGCTTGAGATCCCCAGGGGGGATGAACACTGAAGCTTTCTTT. This sequence encodes CASSLRSPGGMNTEAFF. The chain combines TRBV5-1 with TRBJ1-1; 7 bases agree with TRBD1. The CDR3 extends over 17 amino acids. The germline CDR1 and CDR2 sequences are SGHRS and YFSETQ. V gave up 1 base and J gave up 0 bases; unmatched junction bases: 9.

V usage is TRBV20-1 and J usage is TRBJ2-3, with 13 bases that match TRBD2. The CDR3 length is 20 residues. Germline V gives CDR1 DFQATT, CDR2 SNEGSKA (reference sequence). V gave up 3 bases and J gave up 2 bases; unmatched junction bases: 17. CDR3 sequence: CSASLLLAGGKIRNTDTQYF. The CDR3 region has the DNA TGCAGTGCTAGTCTCCTACTAGCGGGGGGGAAAATACGAAACACAGATACGCAGTATTTT.

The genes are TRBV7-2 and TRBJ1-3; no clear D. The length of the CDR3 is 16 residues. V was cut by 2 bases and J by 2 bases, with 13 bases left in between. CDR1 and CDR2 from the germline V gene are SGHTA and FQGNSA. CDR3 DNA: TGTGCCAGCAGCTTATCGGGAGTCGGAACTGGAAACACCATATATTTT. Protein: CASSLSGVGTGNTIYF.

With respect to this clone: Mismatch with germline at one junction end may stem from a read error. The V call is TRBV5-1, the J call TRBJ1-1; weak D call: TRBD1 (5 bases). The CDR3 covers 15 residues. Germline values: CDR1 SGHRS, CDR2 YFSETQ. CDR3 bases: TGCGCCAGCAGCCCCAGGGCATCCACGAACTCTGAAGCTTTCTTT. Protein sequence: CASSPRASTNSEAFF.

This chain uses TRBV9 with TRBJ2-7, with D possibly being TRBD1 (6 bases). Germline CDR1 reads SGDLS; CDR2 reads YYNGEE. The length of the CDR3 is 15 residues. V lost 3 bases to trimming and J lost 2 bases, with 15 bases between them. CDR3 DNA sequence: TGTGCCAGCAGCGATGGCCCAGGGGCGGCCTACGAGCAGTACTTC. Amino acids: CASSDGPGAAYEQYF.

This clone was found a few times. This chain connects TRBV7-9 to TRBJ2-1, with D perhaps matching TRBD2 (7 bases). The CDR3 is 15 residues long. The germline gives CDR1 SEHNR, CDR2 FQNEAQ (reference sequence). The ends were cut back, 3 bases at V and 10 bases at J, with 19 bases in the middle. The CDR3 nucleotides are TGTGCCAGCAGCTTGGGGTATGGGGGGGCCTTGGAGCAGTTCTTC. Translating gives CASSLGYGGALEQFF.

The CDR3 nucleotides read TGTGCCAGCAGCTTGGCCAATAATGTATGGGGGCCGGCCTCCTACGAGCAGTACTTC. This sequence encodes CASSLANNVWGPASYEQYF. J is TRBJ2-7 and V is TRBV5-6, with D possibly being TRBD1 (6 bases). Germline-derived CDR1 and CDR2 are SGHDT and YYEEEE. The V end lost 0 bases, the J end lost 0 bases, and 22 bases lay between the germline ends. CDR3 length: 19 amino acids.

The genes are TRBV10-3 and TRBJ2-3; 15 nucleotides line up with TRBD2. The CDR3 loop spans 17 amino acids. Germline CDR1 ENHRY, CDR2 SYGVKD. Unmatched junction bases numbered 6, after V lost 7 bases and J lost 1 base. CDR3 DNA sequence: TGTGCCATCAAAACAGGACTAGCGGGGGGGGGCACAGATACGCAGTATTTT. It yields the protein CAIKTGLAGGGTDTQYF.

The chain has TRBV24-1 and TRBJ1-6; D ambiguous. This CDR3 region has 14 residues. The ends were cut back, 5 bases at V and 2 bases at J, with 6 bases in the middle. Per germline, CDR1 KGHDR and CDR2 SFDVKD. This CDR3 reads CATSAGTYNSPLHF. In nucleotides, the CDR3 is TGTGCCACCAGTGCGGGGACCTATAATTCACCCCTCCACTTT.

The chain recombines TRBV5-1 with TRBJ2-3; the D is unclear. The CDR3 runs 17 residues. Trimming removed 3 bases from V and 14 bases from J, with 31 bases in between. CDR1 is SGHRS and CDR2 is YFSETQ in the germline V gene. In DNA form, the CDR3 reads TGCGCCAGCAGCTCCTTTTCCCGACAACACCTCCGAGAACGTGCGTATTTT. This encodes CASSSFSRQHLRERAYF.

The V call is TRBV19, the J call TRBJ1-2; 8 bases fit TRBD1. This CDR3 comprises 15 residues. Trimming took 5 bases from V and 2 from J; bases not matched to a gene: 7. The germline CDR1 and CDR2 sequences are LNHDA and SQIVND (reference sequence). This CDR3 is CASSAGQGPNYGYTF. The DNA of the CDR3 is TGTGCCAGTAGTGCCGGACAGGGCCCGAACTATGGCTACACCTTC.

The DNA for the CDR3 is TGTGCCAGTAGTATCGGACAGGGGATAGGAAACACCATATATTTT. It translates to CASSIGQGIGNTIYF. The gene calls are TRBV19 and TRBJ1-3, with 9 bases that match TRBD1. CDR3 size: 15 residues. CDR1 and CDR2 (germline): LNHDA, SQIVND (reference sequence). V dropped 3 bases and J dropped 4; count of bases not matched to a gene: 4.

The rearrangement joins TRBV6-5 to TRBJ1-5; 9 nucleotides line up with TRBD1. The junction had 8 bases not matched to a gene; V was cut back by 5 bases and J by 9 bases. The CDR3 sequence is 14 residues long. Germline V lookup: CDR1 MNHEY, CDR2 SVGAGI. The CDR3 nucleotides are TGTGCCAGCAGTCCGGGACAGGGCTCCGGGCCCCAGCATTTT. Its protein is CASSPGQGSGPQHF.

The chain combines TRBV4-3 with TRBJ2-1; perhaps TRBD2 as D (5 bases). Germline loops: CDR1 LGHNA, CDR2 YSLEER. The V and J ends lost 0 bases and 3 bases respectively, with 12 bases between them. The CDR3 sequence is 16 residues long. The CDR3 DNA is TGCGCCAGCAGCCAAGATCCCTCGGGGATCTACAATGAGCAGTTCTTC. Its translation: CASSQDPSGIYNEQFF.

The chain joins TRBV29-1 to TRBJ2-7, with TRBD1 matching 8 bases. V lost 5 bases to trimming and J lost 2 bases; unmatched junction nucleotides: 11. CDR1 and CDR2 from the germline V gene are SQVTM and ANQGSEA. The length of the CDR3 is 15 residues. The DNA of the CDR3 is TGCAGCGTTTCCCGGACAGGGTCGACGCCCTACGAGCAGTACTTC. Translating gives CSVSRTGSTPYEQYF.